Listed below are T cell receptor beta chains from one sample, sequenced in a study of cytomegalovirus exposure and HLA in healthy donors. Clones were sequenced by immunoSEQ multiplex PCR, and TCRdb holds only the in-frame ones, with some missing. The data hold 200,000 or so clones, with 75% to 85% observed a single time. The sequenced material came from PBMCs. The receptors stem from a woman younger than 35 in good health and CMV-seropositive. The CDR3 runs from the conserved cysteine through the conserved F or W. The D gene is left open where the match is weak. Size is omitted from some rows. Given values are once, few, many or a class for expanded clones.

cdr3_aa: CASSSDREAFF
cdr3_nt: TGTGCCAGCAGCTCGGACAGGGAAGCTTTCTTT
clone_size: -
d_call: TRBD1
v_call: TRBV7-6
j_call: TRBJ1-1

cdr3_aa: CASSAGTSQSYTQYF
cdr3_nt: TGTGCCAGCAGCGCCGGGACTAGCCAATCCTATACGCAGTATTTT
clone_size: -
d_call: TRBD2
v_call: TRBV7-9
j_call: TRBJ2-3

cdr3_aa: CASSLGTVNQPQHF
cdr3_nt: TGTGCCAGCAGCCTGGGGACAGTCAATCAGCCCCAGCATTTT
clone_size: few
d_call: TRBD1
v_call: TRBV9
j_call: TRBJ1-5

cdr3_aa: CASSLFLAGVHTGELFF
cdr3_nt: TGTGCCAGCAGCTTATTCCTAGCGGGGGTTCACACCGGGGAGCTGTTTTTT
clone_size: -
d_call: TRBD2
v_call: TRBV7-9
j_call: TRBJ2-2

cdr3_aa: CASSSTPTGFSGNTIYF
cdr3_nt: TGTGCCAGCAGTAGCACCCCGACAGGCTTCTCTGGAAACACCATATATTTT
clone_size: -
d_call: -
v_call: TRBV9
j_call: TRBJ1-3

cdr3_aa: CASSEGAGAGLMSYNEQFF
cdr3_nt: TGTGCCAGCAGTGAGGGGGCCGGGGCGGGGCTTATGTCCTACAATGAGCAGTTCTTC
clone_size: -
d_call: -
v_call: TRBV9
j_call: TRBJ2-1

cdr3_aa: CASTQGQPATNEKLFF
cdr3_nt: TGTGCCAGCACGCAGGGCCAGCCTGCAACTAATGAAAAACTGTTTTTT
clone_size: -
d_call: -
v_call: TRBV18
j_call: TRBJ1-4

cdr3_aa: CASSLWDRGEAFF
cdr3_nt: TGTGCCAGCAGTTTGTGGGACAGGGGTGAAGCTTTCTTT
clone_size: -
d_call: TRBD1
v_call: TRBV28
j_call: TRBJ1-1

cdr3_aa: CASSLQGVDEKLFF
cdr3_nt: TGTGCCAGCAGTTTACAGGGGGTTGATGAAAAACTGTTTTTT
clone_size: -
d_call: TRBD1
v_call: TRBV28
j_call: TRBJ1-4

cdr3_aa: CASSPEGDSIAGYTF
cdr3_nt: TGCGCCAGCAGCCCGGAAGGGGACAGCATCGCTGGCTACACCTTC
clone_size: -
d_call: TRBD1
v_call: TRBV5-1
j_call: TRBJ1-2

cdr3_aa: CASREGVAYGYTF
cdr3_nt: TGTGCCAGTAGGGAAGGAGTGGCTTATGGCTACACCTTC
clone_size: -
d_call: -
v_call: TRBV19
j_call: TRBJ1-2

cdr3_aa: CASSLAGRNNEQFF
cdr3_nt: TGTGCCAGCAGCTTAGCGGGGAGAAACAATGAGCAGTTCTTC
clone_size: -
d_call: -
v_call: TRBV7-2
j_call: TRBJ2-1

cdr3_aa: CASSLPDKLNTEAFF
cdr3_nt: TGTGCCAGCAGCTTACCGGACAAGTTGAACACTGAAGCTTTCTTT
clone_size: -
d_call: -
v_call: TRBV11-3
j_call: TRBJ1-1

cdr3_aa: CASSGPGKETQYF
cdr3_nt: TGCGCCAGCAGTGGGCCGGGAAAAGAGACCCAGTACTTC
clone_size: -
d_call: -
v_call: TRBV5-1
j_call: TRBJ2-5

cdr3_aa: CASSYYSRNEQFF
cdr3_nt: TGTGCCAGCAGTTACTATAGTCGTAATGAGCAGTTCTTC
clone_size: -
d_call: -
v_call: TRBV6-5
j_call: TRBJ2-1

cdr3_aa: CASSSGTGNQPQHF
cdr3_nt: TGTGCCAGCAGCTCCGGGACAGGGAACCAGCCCCAGCATTTT
clone_size: -
d_call: TRBD1
v_call: TRBV7-9
j_call: TRBJ1-5

cdr3_aa: CASSTGLAGAHEQFF
cdr3_nt: TGTGCCAGTAGTACGGGACTAGCGGGGGCACATGAGCAGTTCTTC
clone_size: -
d_call: TRBD2
v_call: TRBV19
j_call: TRBJ2-1

cdr3_aa: CASSLYRESEQFF
cdr3_nt: TGTGCCAGCAGTTTATACCGGGAGAGTGAGCAGTTCTTC
clone_size: -
d_call: -
v_call: TRBV28
j_call: TRBJ2-1

cdr3_aa: CSVDERGALEQFF
cdr3_nt: TGCAGCGTTGATGAGCGGGGGGCACTTGAGCAGTTCTTC
clone_size: -
d_call: TRBD2
v_call: TRBV29-1
j_call: TRBJ2-1

cdr3_aa: CSVSYFRQGSGNTIYF
cdr3_nt: TGCAGCGTTTCATACTTCAGACAGGGGTCTGGAAACACCATATATTTT
clone_size: once
d_call: TRBD1
v_call: TRBV29-1
j_call: TRBJ1-3

cdr3_aa: CASSLTAGGPTDTQYF
cdr3_nt: TGTGCCAGCAGCTTGACTGCGGGGGGGCCCACAGATACGCAGTATTTT
clone_size: -
d_call: TRBD2
v_call: TRBV5-4
j_call: TRBJ2-3

cdr3_aa: CASSQDWDSARGGYTF
cdr3_nt: TGCGCCAGCAGCCAAGATTGGGACAGCGCCAGGGGTGGCTACACCTTC
clone_size: -
d_call: TRBD1
v_call: TRBV4-1
j_call: TRBJ1-2

cdr3_aa: CASSASAGESDTQYF
cdr3_nt: TGTGCCAGCAGTGCCTCAGCGGGGGAATCAGATACGCAGTATTTT
clone_size: -
d_call: TRBD2
v_call: TRBV6-4
j_call: TRBJ2-3

cdr3_aa: CASSFNRQPQHF
cdr3_nt: TGTGCCAGCAGTTTTAACAGGCAGCCCCAGCATTTT
clone_size: -
d_call: -
v_call: TRBV28
j_call: TRBJ1-5

cdr3_aa: CAWSGDRGWREQYF
cdr3_nt: TGTGCCTGGAGTGGGGACAGGGGATGGCGCGAGCAGTACTTC
clone_size: -
d_call: TRBD1
v_call: TRBV30
j_call: TRBJ2-7

cdr3_aa: CASSYTQGWEQYF
cdr3_nt: TGTGCCAGCAGTTACACTCAGGGTTGGGAGCAGTACTTC
clone_size: -
d_call: -
v_call: TRBV6-6
j_call: TRBJ2-7

cdr3_aa: CSPGTLGSGDGYTF
cdr3_nt: TGCAGCCCTGGGACATTAGGGAGCGGGGATGGCTACACCTTC
clone_size: -
d_call: -
v_call: TRBV29-1
j_call: TRBJ1-2

cdr3_aa: CASSDPGTGNYGYTF
cdr3_nt: TGTGCCAGCAGTGACCCAGGGACAGGGAACTATGGCTACACCTTC
clone_size: -
d_call: TRBD1
v_call: TRBV6-4
j_call: TRBJ1-2

cdr3_aa: CASSGYRGNEQFF
cdr3_nt: TGTGCCAGCAGTGGGTACAGGGGTAATGAGCAGTTCTTC
clone_size: -
d_call: TRBD1
v_call: TRBV2
j_call: TRBJ2-1

cdr3_aa: CASSLEGFGAGPNYEQYF
cdr3_nt: TGTGCCAGCAGCTTAGAAGGATTCGGTGCGGGGCCTAACTACGAGCAGTACTTC
clone_size: -
d_call: -
v_call: TRBV7-2
j_call: TRBJ2-7

cdr3_aa: CASSPNPMTFMASEQFF
cdr3_nt: TGTGCCAGCAGTCCGAATCCTATGACCTTTATGGCTAGTGAGCAGTTCTTC
clone_size: -
d_call: -
v_call: TRBV6-4
j_call: TRBJ2-1

cdr3_aa: CASSLDTTYQETQYF
cdr3_nt: TGTGCCAGCAGTTTAGACACAACTTACCAAGAGACCCAGTACTTC
clone_size: -
d_call: -
v_call: TRBV27
j_call: TRBJ2-5

cdr3_aa: CASSWDRTNAFF
cdr3_nt: TGTGCCAGCAGTTGGGACAGGACGAACGCTTTCTTT
clone_size: -
d_call: TRBD1
v_call: TRBV2
j_call: TRBJ1-1

cdr3_aa: CSVEDGPWQGGGYTF
cdr3_nt: TGCAGCGTTGAAGATGGGCCCTGGCAGGGTGGTGGCTACACCTTC
clone_size: -
d_call: -
v_call: TRBV29-1
j_call: TRBJ1-2

cdr3_aa: CATRITSSGNTIYF
cdr3_nt: TGTGCCACCAGGATTACGAGCTCTGGAAACACCATATATTTT
clone_size: -
d_call: -
v_call: TRBV6-1
j_call: TRBJ1-3

cdr3_aa: CASSLTGGSYEQYF
cdr3_nt: TGTGCCAGCAGTCTAACAGGGGGCTCCTACGAGCAGTACTTC
clone_size: -
d_call: TRBD1
v_call: TRBV6-5
j_call: TRBJ2-7

cdr3_aa: CASSLDRMNTEAFF
cdr3_nt: TGCGCCAGCAGCCTTGACAGAATGAACACTGAAGCTTTCTTT
clone_size: -
d_call: -
v_call: TRBV5-1
j_call: TRBJ1-1

cdr3_aa: CASNQGWNQPQHF
cdr3_nt: TGTGCCAGTAATCAGGGTTGGAATCAGCCCCAGCATTTT
clone_size: -
d_call: -
v_call: TRBV19
j_call: TRBJ1-5

cdr3_aa: CASSIQPPQETQYF
cdr3_nt: TGTGCCAGCAGCATACAGCCCCCCCAAGAGACCCAGTACTTC
clone_size: -
d_call: -
v_call: TRBV7-9
j_call: TRBJ2-5

cdr3_aa: CAWSVPIAGLETQYF
cdr3_nt: TGTGCCTGGAGTGTTCCTATAGCGGGGCTGGAGACCCAGTACTTC
clone_size: once
d_call: TRBD2
v_call: TRBV30
j_call: TRBJ2-5

cdr3_aa: CATRGGSQNSPLHF
cdr3_nt: TGTGCCACCAGGGGCGGGTCCCAAAATTCACCCCTCCACTTT
clone_size: -
d_call: -
v_call: TRBV5-4
j_call: TRBJ1-6

cdr3_aa: CATSRVRQGANTIYF
cdr3_nt: TGTGCCACCAGCAGAGTTAGACAGGGGGCGAACACCATATATTTT
clone_size: -
d_call: TRBD1
v_call: TRBV15
j_call: TRBJ1-3

cdr3_aa: CASREAPQKTQYF
cdr3_nt: TGTGCCAGCCGTGAGGCGCCCCAAAAGACCCAGTACTTC
clone_size: -
d_call: -
v_call: TRBV27
j_call: TRBJ2-5

cdr3_aa: CASSLASGGTTDTQYF
cdr3_nt: TGTGCCAGCAGCTTAGCTAGCGGGGGGACCACAGATACGCAGTATTTT
clone_size: -
d_call: TRBD2
v_call: TRBV7-9
j_call: TRBJ2-3

cdr3_aa: CASSISGRWSYNEQFF
cdr3_nt: TGTGCCAGTAGTATCTCCGGGAGGTGGTCCTACAATGAGCAGTTCTTC
clone_size: -
d_call: TRBD2
v_call: TRBV19
j_call: TRBJ2-1

cdr3_aa: CASSSLTSGGVSRYEQYF
cdr3_nt: TGTGCCAGCAGCTCCCTCACTAGCGGGGGGGTTTCTCGGTACGAGCAGTACTTC
clone_size: -
d_call: TRBD2
v_call: TRBV7-2
j_call: TRBJ2-7

cdr3_aa: CATSRETGGGQPQHF
cdr3_nt: TGTGCCACCAGCAGAGAAACAGGGGGCGGTCAGCCCCAGCATTTT
clone_size: -
d_call: TRBD1
v_call: TRBV15
j_call: TRBJ1-5

cdr3_aa: CASSLPSVDEQFF
cdr3_nt: TGCGCCAGCAGCTTACCGAGCGTAGATGAGCAGTTCTTC
clone_size: -
d_call: -
v_call: TRBV5-1
j_call: TRBJ2-1

cdr3_aa: CASRTDRANGYTF
cdr3_nt: TGTGCCAGCAGAACCGACAGGGCAAACGGCTACACCTTC
clone_size: -
d_call: TRBD1
v_call: TRBV6-5
j_call: TRBJ1-2

cdr3_aa: CASSEGGHIVSQPQHF
cdr3_nt: TGTGCCAGCAGTGAAGGGGGCCACATAGTCTCGCAGCCCCAGCATTTT
clone_size: -
d_call: -
v_call: TRBV6-1
j_call: TRBJ1-5

cdr3_aa: CASSSAGLNGASPLHF
cdr3_nt: TGTGCCAGCAGCTCCGCGGGGTTAAATGGGGCATCACCCCTCCACTTT
clone_size: -
d_call: -
v_call: TRBV7-8
j_call: TRBJ1-6

cdr3_aa: CASSPQGGADNQPQHF
cdr3_nt: TGTGCCAGCAGCCCCCAGGGTGGGGCCGACAATCAGCCCCAGCATTTT
clone_size: few
d_call: -
v_call: TRBV7-9
j_call: TRBJ1-5

cdr3_aa: CASSQGLGELFF
cdr3_nt: TGTGCCAGCAGCCAGGGTTTAGGGGAGCTGTTTTTT
clone_size: -
d_call: -
v_call: TRBV9
j_call: TRBJ2-2

cdr3_aa: CASSQKGQEKSNQPQHF
cdr3_nt: TGCGCCAGCAGCCAAAAGGGACAGGAGAAGAGCAATCAGCCCCAGCATTTT
clone_size: -
d_call: TRBD1
v_call: TRBV4-1
j_call: TRBJ1-5

cdr3_aa: CASSEARGRGKKKQYF
cdr3_nt: TGTGCCAGCAGTGAAGCGCGGGGGAGGGGGAAAAAAAAGCAGTACTTC
clone_size: -
d_call: -
v_call: TRBV2
j_call: TRBJ2-7